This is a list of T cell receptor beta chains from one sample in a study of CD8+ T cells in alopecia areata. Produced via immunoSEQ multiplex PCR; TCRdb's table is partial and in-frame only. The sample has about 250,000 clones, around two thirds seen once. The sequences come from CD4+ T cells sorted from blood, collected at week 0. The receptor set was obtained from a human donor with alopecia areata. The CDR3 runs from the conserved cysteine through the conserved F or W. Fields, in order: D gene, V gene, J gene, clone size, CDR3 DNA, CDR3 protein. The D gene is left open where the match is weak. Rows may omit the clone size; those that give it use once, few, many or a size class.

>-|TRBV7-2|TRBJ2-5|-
TGTGCCAGCAGCTTAGGGGGGGCGTACCAAGAGACCCAGTACTTC
CASSLGGAYQETQYF
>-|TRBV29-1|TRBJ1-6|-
TGCAGCGTCGGAGAAGACAGGAGCTCACCCCTCCACTTT
CSVGEDRSSPLHF
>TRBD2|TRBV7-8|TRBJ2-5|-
TGTGCCAGCACCTACTCCTCGCGGGGGGCCCAAGAGACCCAGTACTTC
CASTYSSRGAQETQYF
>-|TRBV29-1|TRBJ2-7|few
TGCAGCGTGACCGTAAGCTCCTACGAGCAGTACTTC
CSVTVSSYEQYF
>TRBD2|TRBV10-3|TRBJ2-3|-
TGTGCCATCAGTCTAGAATCCAGCGGGGACACAGATACGCAGTATTTT
CAISLESSGDTDTQYF
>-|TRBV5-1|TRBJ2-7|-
TGCGCCAGCAGCTTGGGTCCGGGATCCTACGAGCAGTACTTC
CASSLGPGSYEQYF
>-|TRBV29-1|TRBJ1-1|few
TGCAGCGTCCATGGAGCGAACACTGAAGCTTTCTTT
CSVHGANTEAFF
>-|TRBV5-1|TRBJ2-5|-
TGCGCCAGCAGCTGGGACTCCGAGACCCAGTACTTC
CASSWDSETQYF
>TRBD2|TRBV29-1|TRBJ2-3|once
TGCAGCGTTGATCGCGTAGCGGGAGACACAGATACGCAGTATTTT
CSVDRVAGDTDTQYF
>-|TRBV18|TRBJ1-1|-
TGTGCCAGCTCACCCGACGGGGCTGAAGCTTTCTTT
CASSPDGAEAFF
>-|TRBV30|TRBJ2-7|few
TGTGCCTGGAGTGTACGGACACCCCCAAAGACCCGCTTC
CAWSVRTPPKTRF
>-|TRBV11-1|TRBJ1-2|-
TGTGCCAGCAGCCGAGCTAACTATGGCTACACCTTC
CASSRANYGYTF
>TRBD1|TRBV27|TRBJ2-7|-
TGTGCCAGCAGTTTAACAGGGGGCCTACCCCACGAGCAGTACTTC
CASSLTGGLPHEQYF
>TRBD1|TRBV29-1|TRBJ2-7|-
TGCAGCGGCGGACAGGGACGGTCCTACGAGCAGTACTTC
CSGGQGRSYEQYF
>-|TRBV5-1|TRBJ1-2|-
TGCGCCAGCAGCTTGGAATGGGGTGGCTACACCTTC
CASSLEWGGYTF
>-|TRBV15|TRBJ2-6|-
TGTGCCACCAGCGCTAGGGTCTCTGGGGCCAACGTCCTGACTTTC
CATSARVSGANVLTF
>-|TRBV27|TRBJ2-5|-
TGTGCCAGCACCTCCCTTAGGCCAGTTGGCCAAGAGACCCAGTACTTC
CASTSLRPVGQETQYF